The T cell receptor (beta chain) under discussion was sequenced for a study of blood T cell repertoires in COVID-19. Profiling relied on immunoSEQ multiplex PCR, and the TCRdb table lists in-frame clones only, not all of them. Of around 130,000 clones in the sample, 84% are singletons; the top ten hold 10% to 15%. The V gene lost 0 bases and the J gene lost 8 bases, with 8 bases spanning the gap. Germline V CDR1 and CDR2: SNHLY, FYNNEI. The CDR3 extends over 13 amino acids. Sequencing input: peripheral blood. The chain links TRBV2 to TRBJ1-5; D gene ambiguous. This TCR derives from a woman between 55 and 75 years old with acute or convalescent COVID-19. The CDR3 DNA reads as TGTGCCAGCAGTGAAGCGAGGGCCAAGCCCCAGCATTTT. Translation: CASSEARAKPQHF.